The rows below give T cell receptor beta chains drawn from one sample of a study of response to subunit inactivated influenza vaccine. TCRdb fed the RT-PCR reads into MiXCR, producing one record per CDR3 protein. The sample carries 560,000 or so distinct CDR3 sequences, 7.6% recorded once. This specimen was PBMCs from blood, taken around 25 months after vaccination. The origin of the receptors is a man aged 50-75 years who received an inactivated influenza vaccine. Both conserved end residues are part of each CDR3. Fields, in order: CDR3 protein, V gene.

CDR3 protein: CASSYSLGGSFYEQYF; V gene: TRBV6-5
CDR3 protein: CAITFESGGAYTQYF; V gene: TRBV10-3
CDR3 protein: CSATSGTSSYNEQFF; V gene: TRBV29-1
CDR3 protein: CASSRGGTGGNQPQHF; V gene: TRBV12-3/TRBV12-4
CDR3 protein: CASSFWDRAIGPLHF; V gene: TRBV5-1
CDR3 protein: CASSNGGNQPQHF; V gene: TRBV6-6
CDR3 protein: CASSPGRWSSYEQYF; V gene: TRBV7-9
CDR3 protein: CASQLPPQPQHF; V gene: TRBV2
CDR3 protein: CASRLRGSQSNQPQHF; V gene: TRBV19
CDR3 protein: CSAQGGSRGTEAFF; V gene: TRBV20-1
CDR3 protein: CASSFGMRETQYF; V gene: TRBV11-2
CDR3 protein: CASSVTGGYTEAFF; V gene: TRBV2
CDR3 protein: CASSPGTGSDYGYTF; V gene: TRBV3-1
CDR3 protein: CASSQGNLQETQYF; V gene: TRBV3-1
CDR3 protein: CASSQVASTDTQYF; V gene: TRBV2
CDR3 protein: CASSRRVDETQYF; V gene: TRBV27
CDR3 protein: CASSLGQGNVIDNEQFF; V gene: TRBV27
CDR3 protein: CASSLDNNRATKTEAFF; V gene: TRBV11-2
CDR3 protein: CASSLDLTGASTDTQYF; V gene: TRBV11-2
CDR3 protein: CASSLLSGKGTYEQYF; V gene: TRBV7-2
CDR3 protein: CSVRLAGGDNEQFF; V gene: TRBV29-1
CDR3 protein: CASSQEATALSYEQYF; V gene: TRBV4-3
CDR3 protein: CSAPDRESNQPQHF; V gene: TRBV20-1
CDR3 protein: CSVEGLTSGRRGVRYGEQFF; V gene: TRBV29-1
CDR3 protein: CASRGIANTEAFF; V gene: TRBV5-6
CDR3 protein: CASSYNWGLEAFF; V gene: TRBV6-2/TRBV6-3
CDR3 protein: CASSLEVIPTDTQYF; V gene: TRBV7-9
CDR3 protein: CSARQDYEQYF; V gene: TRBV20-1
CDR3 protein: CSGDRVGGETQYF; V gene: TRBV20-1